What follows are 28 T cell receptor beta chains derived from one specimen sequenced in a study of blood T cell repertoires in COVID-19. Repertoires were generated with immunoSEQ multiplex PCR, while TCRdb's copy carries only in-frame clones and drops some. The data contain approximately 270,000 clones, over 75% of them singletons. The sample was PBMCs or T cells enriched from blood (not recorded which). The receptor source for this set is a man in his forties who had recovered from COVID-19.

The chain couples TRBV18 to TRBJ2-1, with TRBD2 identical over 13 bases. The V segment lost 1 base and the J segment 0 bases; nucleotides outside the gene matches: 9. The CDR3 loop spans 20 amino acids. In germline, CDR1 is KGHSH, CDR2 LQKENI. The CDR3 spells CASSPLPGLAGPGSYNEQFF. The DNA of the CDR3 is TGTGCCAGCTCACCACTCCCGGGACTAGCGGGGCCAGGCTCCTACAATGAGCAGTTCTTC.

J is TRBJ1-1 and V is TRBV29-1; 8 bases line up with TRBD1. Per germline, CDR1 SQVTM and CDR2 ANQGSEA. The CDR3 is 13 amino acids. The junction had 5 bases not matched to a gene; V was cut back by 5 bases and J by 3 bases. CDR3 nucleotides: TGCAGCGTTACAAGACAGGGGCACACTGAAGCTTTCTTT. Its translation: CSVTRQGHTEAFF. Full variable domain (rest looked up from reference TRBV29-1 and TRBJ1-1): SAVISQKPSRDICQRGTSLTIQCQVDSQVTMMFWYRQQPGQSLTLIATANQGSEATYESGFVIDKFPISRPNLTFSTLTVSNMSPEDSSIYLCSVTRQGHTEAFFGQGTRLTVV.

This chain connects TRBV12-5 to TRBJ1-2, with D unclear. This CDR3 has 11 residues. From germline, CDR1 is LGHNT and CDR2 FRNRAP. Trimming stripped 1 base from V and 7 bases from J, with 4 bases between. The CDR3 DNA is TGTGCTAGTGGTTTGGCCGTTGGCTACACCTTC. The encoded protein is CASGLAVGYTF. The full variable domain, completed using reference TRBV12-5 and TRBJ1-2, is DARVTQTPRHKVTEMGQEVTMRCQPILGHNTVFWYRQTMMQGLELLAYFRNRAPLDDSGMPKDRFSAEMPDATLATLKIQPSEPRDSAVYFCASGLAVGYTFGSGTRLTVV.

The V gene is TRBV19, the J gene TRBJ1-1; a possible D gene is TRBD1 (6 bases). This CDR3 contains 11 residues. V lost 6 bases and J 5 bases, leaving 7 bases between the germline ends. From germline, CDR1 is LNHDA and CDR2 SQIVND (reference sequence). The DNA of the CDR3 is TGTGCCAGTAGACAGGGAACTGAAGCTTTCTTT. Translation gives CASRQGTEAFF. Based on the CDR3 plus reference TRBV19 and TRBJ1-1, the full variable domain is DGGITQSPKYLFRKEGQNVTLSCEQNLNHDAMYWYRQDPGQGLRLIYYSQIVNDFQKGDIAEGYSVSREKKESFPLTVTSAQKNPTAFYLCASRQGTEAFFGQGTRLTVV.

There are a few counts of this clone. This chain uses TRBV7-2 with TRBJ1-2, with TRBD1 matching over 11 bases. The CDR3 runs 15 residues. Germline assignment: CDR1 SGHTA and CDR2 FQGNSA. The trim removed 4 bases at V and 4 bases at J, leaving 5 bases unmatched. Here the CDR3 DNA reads TGTGCCAGCAGCTCGGGGACAGGGGGAGGCTATGGCTACACCTTC. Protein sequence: CASSSGTGGGYGYTF.

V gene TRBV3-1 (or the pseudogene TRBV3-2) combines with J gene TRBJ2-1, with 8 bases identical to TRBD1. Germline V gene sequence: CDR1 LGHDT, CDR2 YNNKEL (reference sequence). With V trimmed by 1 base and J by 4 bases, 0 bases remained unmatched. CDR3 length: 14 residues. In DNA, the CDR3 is TGTGCCAGCAGCCAAGGGACAGGGTACAATGAGCAGTTCTTC. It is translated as CASSQGTGYNEQFF.

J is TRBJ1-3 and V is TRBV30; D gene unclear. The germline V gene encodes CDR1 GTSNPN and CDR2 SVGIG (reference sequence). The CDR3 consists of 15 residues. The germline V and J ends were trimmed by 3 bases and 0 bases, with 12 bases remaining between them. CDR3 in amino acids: CAWREGPSSGNTIYF. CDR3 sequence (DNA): TGTGCCTGGAGGGAGGGCCCAAGCTCTGGAAACACCATATATTTT.

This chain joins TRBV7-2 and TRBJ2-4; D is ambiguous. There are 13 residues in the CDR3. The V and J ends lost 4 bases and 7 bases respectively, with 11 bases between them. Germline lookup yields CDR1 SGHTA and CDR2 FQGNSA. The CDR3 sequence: CASSSTALNIQYF. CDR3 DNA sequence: TGTGCCAGCAGCTCAACAGCCCTGAACATTCAGTACTTC. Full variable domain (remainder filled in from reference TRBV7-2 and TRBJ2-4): GAGVSQSPSNKVTEKGKDVELRCDPISGHTALYWYRQSLGQGLEFLIYFQGNSAPDKSGLPSDRFSAERTGGSVSTLTIQRTQQEDSAVYLCASSSTALNIQYFGAGTRLSVL.

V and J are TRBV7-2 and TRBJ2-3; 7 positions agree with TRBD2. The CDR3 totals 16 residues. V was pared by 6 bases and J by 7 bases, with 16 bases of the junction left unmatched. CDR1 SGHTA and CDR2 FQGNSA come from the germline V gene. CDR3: CASSIYGGDFPNTQYF. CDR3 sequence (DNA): TGTGCCAGCAGTATCTATGGGGGGGACTTCCCTAATACGCAGTATTTT. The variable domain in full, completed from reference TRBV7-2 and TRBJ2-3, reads GAGVSQSPSNKVTEKGKDVELRCDPISGHTALYWYRQSLGQGLEFLIYFQGNSAPDKSGLPSDRFSAERTGGSVSTLTIQRTQQEDSAVYLCASSIYGGDFPNTQYFGPGTRLTVL.

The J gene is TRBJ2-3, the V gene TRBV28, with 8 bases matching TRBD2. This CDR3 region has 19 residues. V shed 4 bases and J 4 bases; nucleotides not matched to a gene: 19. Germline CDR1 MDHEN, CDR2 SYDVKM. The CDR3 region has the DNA TGTGCCAGCAGTTCCCCCGCGCGGCCGGCGGGGGGCCCTCCAGATACGCAGTATTTT. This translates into CASSSPARPAGGPPDTQYF.

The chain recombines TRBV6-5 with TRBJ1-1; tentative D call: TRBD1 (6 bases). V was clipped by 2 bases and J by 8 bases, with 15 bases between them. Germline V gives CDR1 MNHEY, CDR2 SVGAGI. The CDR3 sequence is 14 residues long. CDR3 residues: CASSYTPGGTEAFF. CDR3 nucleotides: TGTGCCAGCAGTTACACCCCCGGGGGGACAGAAGCTTTCTTT.

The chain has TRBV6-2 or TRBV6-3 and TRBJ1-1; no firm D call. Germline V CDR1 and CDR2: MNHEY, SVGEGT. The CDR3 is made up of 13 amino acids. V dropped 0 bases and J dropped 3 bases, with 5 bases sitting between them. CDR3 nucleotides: TGTGCCAGCAGTTACTCGAGTTACACTGAAGCTTTCTTT. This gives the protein CASSYSSYTEAFF.

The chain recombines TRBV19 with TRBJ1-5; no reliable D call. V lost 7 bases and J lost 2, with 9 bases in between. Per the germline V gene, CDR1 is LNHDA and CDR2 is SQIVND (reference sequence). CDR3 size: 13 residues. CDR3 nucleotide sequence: TGTGCCAGTAAGTGGCAGGGCAATCAGCCCCAGCATTTT. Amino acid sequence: CASKWQGNQPQHF. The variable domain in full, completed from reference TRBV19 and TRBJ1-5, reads DGGITQSPKYLFRKEGQNVTLSCEQNLNHDAMYWYRQDPGQGLRLIYYSQIVNDFQKGDIAEGYSVSREKKESFPLTVTSAQKNPTAFYLCASKWQGNQPQHFGDGTRLSIL.

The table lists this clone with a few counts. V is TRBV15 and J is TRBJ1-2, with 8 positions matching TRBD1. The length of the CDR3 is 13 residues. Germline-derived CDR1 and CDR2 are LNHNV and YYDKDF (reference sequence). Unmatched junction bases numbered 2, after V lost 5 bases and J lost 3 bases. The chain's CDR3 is CATSDRGDYGYTF. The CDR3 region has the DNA TGTGCCACCAGCGACAGGGGAGACTATGGCTACACCTTC.

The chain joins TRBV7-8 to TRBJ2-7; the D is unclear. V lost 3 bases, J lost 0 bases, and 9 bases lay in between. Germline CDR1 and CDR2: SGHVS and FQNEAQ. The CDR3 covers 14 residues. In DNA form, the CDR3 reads TGTGCCAGCAGCTTGCCGCGGAGCTCCTACGAGCAGTACTTC. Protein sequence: CASSLPRSSYEQYF.

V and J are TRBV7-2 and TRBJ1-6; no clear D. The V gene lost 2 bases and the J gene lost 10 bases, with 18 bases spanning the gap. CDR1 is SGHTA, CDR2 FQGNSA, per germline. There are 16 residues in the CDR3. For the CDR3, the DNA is TGTGCCAGCAGCTTATGGGTAGGAGGGAGTAACTCACCCCTCCACTTT. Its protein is CASSLWVGGSNSPLHF.

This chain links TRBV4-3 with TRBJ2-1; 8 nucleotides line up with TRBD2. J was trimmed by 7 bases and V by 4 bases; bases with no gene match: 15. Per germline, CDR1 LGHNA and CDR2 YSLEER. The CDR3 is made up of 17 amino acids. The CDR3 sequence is CASSPEEMRGARNEQFF. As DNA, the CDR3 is TGCGCCAGCAGCCCAGAGGAAATGCGGGGGGCCCGAAATGAGCAGTTCTTC.

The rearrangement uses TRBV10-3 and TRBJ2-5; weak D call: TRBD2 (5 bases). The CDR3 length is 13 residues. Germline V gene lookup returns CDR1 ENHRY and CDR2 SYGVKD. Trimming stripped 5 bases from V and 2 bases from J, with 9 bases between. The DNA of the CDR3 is TGTGCCATCAGTTGGACTGATCAAGAGACCCAGTACTTC. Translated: CAISWTDQETQYF.

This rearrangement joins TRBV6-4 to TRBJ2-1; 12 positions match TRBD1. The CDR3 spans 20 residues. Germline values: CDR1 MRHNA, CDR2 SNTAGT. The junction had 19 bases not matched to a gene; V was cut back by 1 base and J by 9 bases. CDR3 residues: CASSDFAGTGGGITIREQFF. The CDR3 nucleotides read TGTGCCAGCAGTGACTTCGCCGGGACAGGGGGCGGGATTACAATCCGTGAGCAGTTCTTC.

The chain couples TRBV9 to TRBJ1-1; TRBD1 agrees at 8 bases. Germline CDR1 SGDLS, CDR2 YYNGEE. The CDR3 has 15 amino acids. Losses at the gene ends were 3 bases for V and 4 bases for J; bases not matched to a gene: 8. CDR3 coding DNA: TGTGCCAGCAGCGCCACGACAGGGGAGGGCACTGAAGCTTTCTTT. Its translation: CASSATTGEGTEAFF.

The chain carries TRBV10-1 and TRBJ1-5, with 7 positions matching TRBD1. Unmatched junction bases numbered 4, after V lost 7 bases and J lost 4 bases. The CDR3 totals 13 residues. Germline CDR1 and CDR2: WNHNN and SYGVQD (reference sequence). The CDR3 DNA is TGCGCCAGCACCGGGACAGAGAATCAGCCCCAGCATTTT. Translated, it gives CASTGTENQPQHF.

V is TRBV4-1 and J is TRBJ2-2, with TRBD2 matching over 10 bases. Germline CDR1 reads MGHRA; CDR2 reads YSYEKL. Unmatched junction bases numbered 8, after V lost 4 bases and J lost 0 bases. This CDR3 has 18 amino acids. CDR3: CASSPGSGRAANTGELFF. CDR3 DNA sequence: TGCGCCAGCAGCCCAGGGAGCGGGAGGGCCGCGAACACCGGGGAGCTGTTTTTT.

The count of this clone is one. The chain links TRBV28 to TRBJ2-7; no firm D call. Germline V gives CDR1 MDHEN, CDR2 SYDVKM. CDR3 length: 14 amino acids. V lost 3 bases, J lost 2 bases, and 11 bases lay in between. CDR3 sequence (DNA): TGTGCCAGCAGTTTGGTTCAGAAGACCTACGAGCAGTACTTC. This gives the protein CASSLVQKTYEQYF.

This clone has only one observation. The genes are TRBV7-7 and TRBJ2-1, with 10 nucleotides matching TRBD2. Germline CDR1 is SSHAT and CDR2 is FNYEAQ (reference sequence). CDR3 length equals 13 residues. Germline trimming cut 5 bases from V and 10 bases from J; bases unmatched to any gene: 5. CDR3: CASSTGLANEQFF. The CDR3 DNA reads TGTGCCAGCAGCACGGGACTAGCGAACGAGCAGTTCTTC.

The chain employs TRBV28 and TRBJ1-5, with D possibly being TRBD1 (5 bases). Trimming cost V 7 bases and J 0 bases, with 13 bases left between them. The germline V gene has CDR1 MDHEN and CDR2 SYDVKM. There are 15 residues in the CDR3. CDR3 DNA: TGTGCCAGCACCCAAACAGGCGATAGCAATCAGCCCCAGCATTTT. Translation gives CASTQTGDSNQPQHF.

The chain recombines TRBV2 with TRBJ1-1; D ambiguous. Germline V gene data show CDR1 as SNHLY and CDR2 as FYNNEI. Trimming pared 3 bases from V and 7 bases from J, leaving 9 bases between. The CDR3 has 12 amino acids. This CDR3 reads CASSDSGIEAFF. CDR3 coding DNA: TGTGCCAGCAGTGACTCCGGGATTGAAGCTTTCTTT. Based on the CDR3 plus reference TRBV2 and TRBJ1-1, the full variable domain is EPEVTQTPSHQVTQMGQEVILRCVPISNHLYFYWYRQILGQKVEFLVSFYNNEISEKSEIFDDQFSVERPDGSNFTLKIRSTKLEDSAMYFCASSDSGIEAFFGQGTRLTVV.

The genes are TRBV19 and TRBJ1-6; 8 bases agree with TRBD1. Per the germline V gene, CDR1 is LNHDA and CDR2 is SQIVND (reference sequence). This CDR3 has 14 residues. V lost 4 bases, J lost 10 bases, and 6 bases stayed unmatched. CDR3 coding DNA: TGTGCCAGTAGTACCGACAGGGGAGAATCACCCCTCCACTTT. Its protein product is CASSTDRGESPLHF.

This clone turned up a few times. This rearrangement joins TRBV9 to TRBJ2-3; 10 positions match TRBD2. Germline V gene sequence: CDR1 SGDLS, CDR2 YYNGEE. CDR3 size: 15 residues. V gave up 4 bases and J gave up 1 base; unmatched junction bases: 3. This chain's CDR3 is CASSTGTSGTDTQYF. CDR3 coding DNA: TGTGCCAGCAGCACCGGGACTAGCGGCACAGATACGCAGTATTTT.